One sample yielded the 4 T cell receptor beta chains listed below, sequenced in a study of cytomegalovirus exposure and HLA in healthy donors. The PCR was carried out with 60 Vbeta primers and 13 Jbeta primers. Profiling relied on immunoSEQ multiplex PCR, and the TCRdb table lists in-frame clones only, not all of them. The table includes some 200,000 clones, around 89% detected once. The material sequenced was PBMCs. The origin of the receptors is a woman younger than 30 in good health and CMV-seronegative.

This chain joins TRBV25-1 and TRBJ2-1; 7 bases match TRBD2. Germline CDR1 reads MGHDK; CDR2 reads SYGVNS. With V trimmed by 1 base and J by 14 bases, 8 bases remained unmatched. The CDR3 covers 13 residues. CDR3 region: CASSEFRSSGKFF. DNA of the CDR3: TGTGCCAGCAGTGAATTTCGGTCTAGCGGAAAGTTCTTC.

The chain is built from TRBV29-1 and TRBJ1-1, with TRBD1 matching over 9 bases. Germline loops: CDR1 SQVTM, CDR2 ANQGSEA. The CDR3 loop spans 19 amino acids. After removal of 8 bases from V and 1 base from J, the junction contained 23 bases not matched to a gene. CDR3 DNA: TGCAGCACCCGAGGGGGACAGGGAAAGATATTAAACAGGAACACTGAAGCTTTCTTT. Residues: CSTRGGQGKILNRNTEAFF.

The chain joins TRBV10-3 to TRBJ2-1; 12 bases fit TRBD2. The CDR3 covers 14 residues. Per germline, CDR1 ENHRY and CDR2 SYGVKD. V was clipped by 7 bases and J by 4 bases; unmatched bases: 2. CDR3 amino acids: CAINGLAGYNEQFF. In DNA, the CDR3 is TGTGCCATCAACGGACTAGCGGGGTACAATGAGCAGTTCTTC.

The V and J genes are TRBV19 and TRBJ2-1, with 9 bases aligning to TRBD2. This CDR3 region has 15 residues. The trim removed 1 base at V and 6 bases at J, leaving 4 bases unmatched. Germline lookup yields CDR1 LNHDA and CDR2 SQIVND (reference sequence). The CDR3 coding sequence is TGTGCCAGTAGTATAGCCTCGACTAGCGGCAATGAGCAGTTCTTC. Amino acids: CASSIASTSGNEQFF.